A selection of T cell receptor beta chains follows, all from one sample in a study of CD8 T cells in Susac syndrome. Each CDR3 protein is one row after TCRdb ran MiXCR on the immunoSEQ multiplex PCR reads. The profile shows hundreds of thousands of distinct CDR3 sequences, approximately 89% of them singletons. Sequencing was performed on CD8+ T cells from PBMCs. These receptors originate from a human donor with multiple sclerosis. CDR3s include the opening cysteine and the closing phenylalanine or tryptophan. The D gene is left open where the match is weak. Only some rows state a clone size, as once, few, many or a class for expanded clones.

V: TRBV24-1; size: -; D: TRBD2; J: TRBJ2-3; CDR3: CATSDLGLAGATDTQYF; DNA: TGTGCCACCAGTGATTTGGGGCTAGCGGGCGCCACAGATACGCAGTATTTT
V: TRBV5-1; size: -; D: TRBD2; J: TRBJ2-1; CDR3: CASSSSSGRGLMYAYNEQFF; DNA: TGCGCCAGCAGCTCCTCTAGCGGGCGGGGCTTGATGTACGCCTACAATGAGCAGTTCTTC
V: TRBV2; size: -; D: -; J: TRBJ1-5; CDR3: CASSAVSSNQPQHF; DNA: TGTGCCAGCAGCGCTGTATCTAGCAATCAGCCCCAGCATTTT
V: TRBV20-1; size: -; D: TRBD2; J: TRBJ2-7; CDR3: CSAGPREPYEQYF; DNA: TGCAGTGCTGGGCCGCGGGAGCCCTACGAGCAGTACTTC
V: TRBV29-1; size: -; D: -; J: TRBJ2-3; CDR3: CSVDGLGKGVADTQYF; DNA: TGCAGCGTTGACGGGCTAGGGAAGGGTGTAGCAGATACGCAGTATTTT
V: TRBV11-2; size: -; D: TRBD2; J: TRBJ2-3; CDR3: CASSWSGSAADTQYF; DNA: TGTGCCAGCAGCTGGAGCGGGAGTGCAGCAGATACGCAGTATTTT
V: TRBV12-3/TRBV12-4; size: once; D: -; J: TRBJ2-2; CDR3: CASRILGGELFF; DNA: TGTGCCAGCAGGATCCTCGGCGGGGAGCTGTTTTTT
V: TRBV7-9; size: -; D: TRBD1; J: TRBJ2-1; CDR3: CASSSIGTGAGGYNEQFF; DNA: TGTGCCAGCAGCAGCATAGGGACAGGGGCGGGAGGATACAATGAGCAGTTCTTC
V: TRBV3-1; size: once; D: -; J: TRBJ2-5; CDR3: CASSQDSASQETQYF; DNA: TGTGCCAGCAGCCAAGATTCAGCTAGTCAAGAGACCCAGTACTTC
V: TRBV6-5; size: -; D: -; J: TRBJ1-1; CDR3: CASSYTTGSEAFF; DNA: TGTGCCAGCAGTTATACAACAGGTTCTGAAGCTTTCTTT
V: TRBV11-2; size: -; D: -; J: TRBJ2-3; CDR3: CASSWRVGTQYF; DNA: TGTGCCAGCAGCTGGCGGGTCGGAACGCAGTATTTT
V: TRBV9; size: -; D: -; J: TRBJ2-7; CDR3: CASSRATGEQYF; DNA: TGTGCCAGCAGCCGGGCGACGGGGGAGCAGTACTTC
V: TRBV28; size: -; D: -; J: TRBJ1-6; CDR3: CASSPPQGRSSYNSPLHF; DNA: TGTGCCAGCAGTCCCCCCCAGGGCAGGAGCTCCTATAATTCACCCCTCCACTTT
V: TRBV28; size: -; D: TRBD1; J: TRBJ2-7; CDR3: CASTPGTGEYEQYF; DNA: TGTGCCAGCACCCCCGGGACAGGGGAATACGAGCAGTACTTC
V: TRBV7-8; size: -; D: TRBD2; J: TRBJ2-1; CDR3: CASSLVERELGNEQFF; DNA: TGTGCCAGCAGCTTAGTGGAGCGGGAGCTGGGCAATGAGCAGTTCTTC
V: TRBV28; size: few; D: -; J: TRBJ2-7; CDR3: CASSSSGSYEQYF; DNA: TGTGCCAGCAGCTCCAGCGGGTCCTACGAGCAGTACTTC
V: TRBV6-2/TRBV6-3; size: -; D: -; J: TRBJ2-5; CDR3: CASSYGGALGQETQYF; DNA: TGTGCCAGCAGTTACGGGGGAGCGCTGGGGCAAGAGACCCAGTACTTC
V: TRBV20-1; size: few; D: -; J: TRBJ1-2; CDR3: CSARSILADGYTF; DNA: TGCAGTGCTAGGAGTATACTTGCAGATGGCTACACCTTC
V: TRBV15; size: -; D: -; J: TRBJ2-3; CDR3: CATSRHRPTDTQYF; DNA: TGTGCCACCAGCAGACACAGACCCACAGATACGCAGTATTTT
V: TRBV30; size: -; D: TRBD2; J: TRBJ2-7; CDR3: CAWSVLLRALAGGPVTGEQYF; DNA: TGTGCCTGGAGTGTACTACTAAGAGCTCTAGCGGGAGGGCCGGTGACCGGCGAGCAGTACTTC
V: TRBV6-5; size: -; D: TRBD1; J: TRBJ2-7; CDR3: CASNHRGKSSYEQYF; DNA: TGTGCCAGCAATCACAGGGGTAAGAGCTCCTACGAGCAGTACTTC
V: TRBV27; size: -; D: TRBD1; J: TRBJ2-3; CDR3: CASRAGTGDWNTQYF; DNA: TGTGCCAGCAGGGCCGGGACAGGGGATTGGAATACGCAGTATTTT
V: TRBV6-2/TRBV6-3; size: -; D: TRBD1; J: TRBJ1-1; CDR3: CASSYMDRQTEAFF; DNA: TGTGCCAGCAGTTACATGGACAGGCAAACTGAAGCTTTCTTT
V: TRBV18; size: -; D: -; J: TRBJ2-1; CDR3: CASSLGGANQFF; DNA: TGTGCCAGCTCACTGGGGGGGGCGAACCAGTTCTTC
V: TRBV11-2; size: few; D: -; J: TRBJ1-2; CDR3: CASSLLLWGDGYTF; DNA: TGTGCCAGCAGCTTATTGTTGTGGGGGGATGGCTACACCTTC
V: TRBV27; size: -; D: TRBD2; J: TRBJ2-2; CDR3: CASSSSGLALSIAGELFF; DNA: TGTGCCAGCAGTTCCTCGGGACTAGCCCTCAGTATCGCCGGGGAGCTGTTTTTT
V: TRBV3-1; size: few; D: TRBD1; J: TRBJ2-7; CDR3: CASSYGQGGYEQYF; DNA: TGTGCCAGCAGCTACGGACAGGGGGGCTACGAGCAGTACTTC
V: TRBV2; size: -; D: -; J: TRBJ1-5; CDR3: CASSDMNTSNQPQHF; DNA: TGTGCCAGCAGTGACATGAACACAAGCAATCAGCCCCAGCATTTT
V: TRBV14; size: -; D: -; J: TRBJ2-3; CDR3: CASSQTQTVPRPDTQYF; DNA: TGTGCCAGCAGCCAAACCCAGACCGTTCCCCGTCCGGATACGCAGTATTTT
V: TRBV3-1; size: -; D: -; J: TRBJ2-7; CDR3: CASGPGLSYEQYF; DNA: TGTGCCAGCGGGCCGGGACTCTCCTACGAGCAGTACTTC
V: TRBV9; size: -; D: TRBD2; J: TRBJ2-2; CDR3: CASSRHTSANTGELFF; DNA: TGTGCCAGCAGCCGGCACACTAGCGCCAACACCGGGGAGCTGTTTTTT
V: TRBV30; size: -; D: -; J: TRBJ2-7; CDR3: CACLLDTSYEQYF; DNA: TGTGCCTGTTTATTGGACACCTCCTACGAGCAGTACTTC
V: TRBV30; size: -; D: -; J: TRBJ2-7; CDR3: CAWSTSSGVLREQYF; DNA: TGTGCCTGGAGTACTAGCTCCGGTGTCCTCCGGGAGCAGTACTTC
V: TRBV5-4; size: few; D: -; J: TRBJ2-7; CDR3: CASSPGPAPYEQYF; DNA: TGTGCCAGCAGTCCGGGCCCAGCTCCCTACGAGCAGTACTTC
V: TRBV20-1; size: once; D: -; J: TRBJ1-1; CDR3: CSARAPRSKTEKNTEAFF; DNA: TGCAGTGCTAGAGCCCCAAGGTCAAAGACGGAGAAGAACACTGAAGCTTTCTTT
V: TRBV24-1; size: -; D: -; J: TRBJ2-5; CDR3: CATSDSYSYQETQYF; DNA: TGTGCCACCAGTGATTCTTACAGTTACCAAGAGACCCAGTACTTC
V: TRBV20-1; size: -; D: -; J: TRBJ2-1; CDR3: CSARGQGFMYEQFF; DNA: TGCAGTGCTAGAGGCCAGGGGTTCATGTATGAGCAGTTCTTC
V: TRBV10-3; size: -; D: TRBD2; J: TRBJ2-1; CDR3: CAISSGTSGYNEQFF; DNA: TGTGCCATCAGTTCCGGGACTAGCGGCTACAATGAGCAGTTCTTC
V: TRBV28; size: few; D: -; J: TRBJ2-4; CDR3: CASSLAKNIQYF; DNA: TGTGCCAGCAGTTTAGCCAAAAACATTCAGTACTTC
V: TRBV29-1; size: few; D: TRBD1; J: TRBJ2-2; CDR3: CSVGGRNRGYTGELFF; DNA: TGCAGCGTTGGGGGTCGAAACAGGGGGTACACCGGGGAGCTGTTTTTT
V: TRBV20-1; size: -; D: -; J: TRBJ2-5; CDR3: CSARDRAGAPLGPQYF; DNA: TGCAGTGCTAGAGATCGGGCAGGGGCACCTCTTGGGCCCCAGTACTTC
V: TRBV29-1; size: -; D: TRBD1; J: TRBJ2-2; CDR3: CSVEDGQGAGELFF; DNA: TGCAGCGTTGAAGATGGACAGGGGGCCGGGGAGCTGTTTTTT
V: TRBV28; size: few; D: -; J: TRBJ2-5; CDR3: CASSIQETQYF; DNA: TGTGCCAGCAGTATCCAAGAGACCCAGTACTTC
V: TRBV19; size: -; D: -; J: TRBJ1-2; CDR3: CASSPTTGEYGYTF; DNA: TGTGCCAGTAGTCCCACGACAGGAGAGTATGGCTACACCTTC
V: TRBV7-9; size: -; D: -; J: TRBJ2-6; CDR3: CASSLVAASSGANVLTF; DNA: TGTGCCAGCAGCTTAGTAGCGGCAAGCTCTGGGGCCAACGTCCTGACTTTC
V: TRBV4-3; size: -; D: -; J: TRBJ2-2; CDR3: CASSPQRIWAETGGELFF; DNA: TGCGCCAGCAGCCCCCAAAGGATTTGGGCGGAGACGGGCGGGGAGCTGTTTTTT
V: TRBV13; size: -; D: TRBD1; J: TRBJ1-4; CDR3: CASLDRGSEKLFF; DNA: TGTGCCAGCCTGGACAGGGGCTCAGAGAAACTGTTTTTT
V: TRBV5-1; size: once; D: -; J: TRBJ1-1; CDR3: CASSPPTKNTEAFF; DNA: TGCGCCAGCAGCCCCCCGACGAAAAACACTGAAGCTTTCTTT
V: TRBV27; size: -; D: TRBD1; J: TRBJ2-2; CDR3: CASSHGQGITGELFF; DNA: TGTGCCAGCAGTCATGGACAGGGGATTACCGGGGAGCTGTTTTTT
V: TRBV6-2/TRBV6-3; size: few; D: -; J: TRBJ2-5; CDR3: CASSLEERETQYF; DNA: TGTGCCAGCAGTTTAGAGGAACGGGAGACCCAGTACTTC